This TCR beta chain was identified during a study of T-cell reconstitution after alpha-beta-depleted transplantation in children. Study-level points and caveats: Two months or so post-transplant, alpha-beta T cells reportedly derived from several hundred expanded graft clones. At day 60, the high TCRbeta diversity found in some patients originated from recipient T cells and thymic progenitors that had survived. By one year post-transplant, T-cell counts and diversity largely arose from T cells that were newly produced.

Preparation of the TCRbeta library was carried out with unique molecular identifiers. Each CDR3 protein gets one entry after TCRdb re-called the PCR reads with MiXCR. The repertoire holds about 90,000 distinct CDR3 sequences, with roughly 16% as singletons. The CDR3 covers 15 residues. The germline V and J ends were trimmed by 1 base and 2 bases, with 12 bases remaining between them. Per germline, CDR1 SGHRS and CDR2 YFSETQ. The sample holds many counts of this clonotype. The antigen is undetermined. The rearrangement uses TRBV5-1 and TRBJ1-1; TRBD1 is a possible D gene (6 bases). The material sequenced was PBMCs, mostly from graft donor cells, taken 180 days after TCRalphabeta/CD19-depleted stem cell transplant. The clonotype was recovered from a male patient aged 2 to 10 who had a stem cell transplant for acute lymphoblastic leukemia, so the T cells may come from the graft donor. The CDR3 reads CASSLRRTVNTEAFF. The CDR3 DNA sequence: TGCGCCAGCAGCTTGCGTCGGACAGTCAACACTGAAGCTTTCTTT.